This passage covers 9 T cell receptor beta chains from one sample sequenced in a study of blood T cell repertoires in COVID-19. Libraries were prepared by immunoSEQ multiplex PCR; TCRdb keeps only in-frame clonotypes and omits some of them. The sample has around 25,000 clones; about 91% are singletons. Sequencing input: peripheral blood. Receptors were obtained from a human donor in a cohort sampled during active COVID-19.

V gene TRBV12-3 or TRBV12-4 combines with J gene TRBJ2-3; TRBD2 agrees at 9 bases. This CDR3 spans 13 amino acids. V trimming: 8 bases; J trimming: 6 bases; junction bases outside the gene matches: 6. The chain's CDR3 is CASVSGRLDTQYF. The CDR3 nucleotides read TGTGCCAGCGTCAGCGGGAGGTTGGATACGCAGTATTTT.

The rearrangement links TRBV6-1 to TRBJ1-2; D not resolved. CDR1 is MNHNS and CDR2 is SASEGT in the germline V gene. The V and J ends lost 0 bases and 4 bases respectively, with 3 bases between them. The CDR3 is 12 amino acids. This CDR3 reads CASSEARYGYTF. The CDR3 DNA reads TGTGCCAGCAGTGAAGCTCGCTATGGCTACACCTTC.

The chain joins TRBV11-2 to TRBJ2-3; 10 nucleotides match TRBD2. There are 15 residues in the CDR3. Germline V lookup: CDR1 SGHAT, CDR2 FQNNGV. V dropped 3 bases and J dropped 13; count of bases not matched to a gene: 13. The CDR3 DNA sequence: TGTGCCAGCAGCTTGGGAAGGGGGCCCGGACTAGCGGAGTATTTT. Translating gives CASSLGRGPGLAEYF.

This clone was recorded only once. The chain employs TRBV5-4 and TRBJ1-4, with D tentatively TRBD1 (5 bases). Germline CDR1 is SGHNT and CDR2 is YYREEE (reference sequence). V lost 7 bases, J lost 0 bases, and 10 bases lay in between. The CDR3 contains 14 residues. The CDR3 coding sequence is TGTGCCAGCGGACAAGAAGCAACTAATGAAAAACTGTTTTTT. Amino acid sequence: CASGQEATNEKLFF.

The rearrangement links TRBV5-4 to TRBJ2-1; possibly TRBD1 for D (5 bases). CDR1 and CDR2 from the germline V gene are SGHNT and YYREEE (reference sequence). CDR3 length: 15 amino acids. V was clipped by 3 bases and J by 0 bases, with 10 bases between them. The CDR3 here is CASSSDTSSYNEQFF. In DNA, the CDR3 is TGTGCCAGCAGCTCGGACACGAGCTCCTACAATGAGCAGTTCTTC. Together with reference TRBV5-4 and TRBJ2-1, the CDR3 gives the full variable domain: ETGVTQSPTHLIKTRGQQVTLRCSSQSGHNTVSWYQQALGQGPQFIFQYYREEENGRGNFPPRFSGLQFPNYSSELNVNALELDDSALYLCASSSDTSSYNEQFFGPGTRLTVL.

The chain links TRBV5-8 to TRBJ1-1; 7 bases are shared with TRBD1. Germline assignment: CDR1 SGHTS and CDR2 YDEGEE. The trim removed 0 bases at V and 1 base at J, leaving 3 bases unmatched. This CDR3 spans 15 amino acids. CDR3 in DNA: TGTGCCAGCAGCTTGGCCGGACAGGCGAACACTGAAGCTTTCTTT. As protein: CASSLAGQANTEAFF.

The CDR3 region is CASSQVSGEKLFF. The CDR3 nucleotides are TGCGCCAGCAGCCAAGTGTCCGGGGAAAAACTGTTTTTT. The chain is built from TRBV4-3 and TRBJ1-4; D is undetermined. V lost 1 base to trimming and J lost 8 bases, with 8 bases between them. Germline CDR1 reads LGHNA; CDR2 reads YSLEER. CDR3 length equals 13 residues.

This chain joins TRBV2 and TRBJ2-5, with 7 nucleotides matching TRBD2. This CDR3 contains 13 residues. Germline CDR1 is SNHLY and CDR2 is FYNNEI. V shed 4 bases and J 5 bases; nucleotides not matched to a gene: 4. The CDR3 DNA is TGTGCCAGCAGTGGAAACGGGGGGGAGACCCAGTACTTC. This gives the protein CASSGNGGETQYF.

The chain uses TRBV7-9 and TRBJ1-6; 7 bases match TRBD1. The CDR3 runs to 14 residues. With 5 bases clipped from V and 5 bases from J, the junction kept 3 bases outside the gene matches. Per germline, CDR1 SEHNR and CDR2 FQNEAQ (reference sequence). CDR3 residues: CASSPGTDNSPLHF. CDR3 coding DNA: TGTGCCAGCAGCCCCGGGACAGATAATTCACCCCTCCACTTT.